Below are 17 T cell receptor beta chains sequenced from a single sample in a study of blood T cell repertoires in COVID-19. Libraries were prepared by immunoSEQ multiplex PCR; TCRdb keeps only in-frame clonotypes and omits some of them. The sample carries 400,000 to 450,000 clones, around 86% recorded once. Specimen: peripheral blood. The receptors were sampled from a woman younger than 45 with active or convalescent COVID-19.

The chain links TRBV28 to TRBJ1-2, with TRBD1 identical over 10 bases. Per germline, CDR1 MDHEN and CDR2 SYDVKM. The junction had 8 bases not matched to a gene; V was cut back by 6 bases and J by 7 bases. The CDR3 length is 14 residues. The CDR3 DNA sequence: TGTGCCAGCAGGTCGGGACAGGGGATAGCTGGCTACACCTTC. As protein: CASRSGQGIAGYTF.

This sequence joins TRBV6-1 and TRBJ1-1; D call uncertain. This CDR3 is built from 17 residues. CDR1 is MNHNS and CDR2 is SASEGT in the germline V gene. V lost 1 base and J lost 1, with 16 bases in between. CDR3 sequence reads: CASSEEEVGTANTEAFF. CDR3 DNA: TGTGCCAGCAGTGAAGAGGAGGTGGGAACAGCGAACACTGAAGCTTTCTTT.

V and J are TRBV5-1 and TRBJ2-3; D is possibly TRBD2 (7 bases). Germline V gives CDR1 SGHRS, CDR2 YFSETQ. The CDR3 extends over 16 amino acids. V was shortened by 4 bases and J by 1 base, with 16 bases between the two germline ends. CDR3: CASSPDGGLGTDTQYF. DNA for the CDR3: TGCGCCAGCAGCCCCGACGGGGGGCTGGGCACAGATACGCAGTATTTT.

The J gene is TRBJ2-3, the V gene TRBV10-1; D is uncertain. V was shortened by 2 bases and J by 2 bases, with 8 bases between the two germline ends. CDR1 and CDR2 from the germline V gene are WNHNN and SYGVQD (reference sequence). The CDR3 is made up of 14 amino acids. As DNA, the CDR3 is TGCGCCAGCAGTGAGCTGGCAGTCACAGATACGCAGTATTTT. Amino acid sequence: CASSELAVTDTQYF.

The chain couples TRBV30 to TRBJ2-3, with 14 bases aligning to TRBD2. Germline V gives CDR1 GTSNPN, CDR2 SVGIG (reference sequence). The CDR3 loop spans 14 amino acids. V shed 7 bases, J shed 3 bases, and the junction held 3 bases outside the gene matches. Here the CDR3 reads CAFGLAGGTDTQYF. The CDR3 DNA follows: TGTGCCTTCGGACTAGCGGGAGGTACAGATACGCAGTATTTT.

This CDR3 is CASSLAQAGMNTEAFF. CDR3 bases: TGTGCCAGCAGCTTAGCGCAGGCAGGTATGAACACTGAAGCTTTCTTT. The V and J genes are TRBV7-6 and TRBJ1-1; D remains ambiguous. Per germline, CDR1 SGHVS and CDR2 FNYEAQ. V was clipped by 0 bases and J by 0 bases, with 11 bases between them. The length of the CDR3 is 16 residues.

This chain connects TRBV6-5 to TRBJ2-7; D might be TRBD1 (5 bases). The V gene lost 8 bases and the J gene lost 9 bases, with 20 bases spanning the gap. The CDR3 is 13 residues long. Germline CDR1 and CDR2: MNHEY and SVGAGI. The CDR3 protein is CASDESGARGQYF. The CDR3 bases are TGTGCCAGCGACGAGTCTGGGGCCCGAGGGCAGTACTTC.

The V and J genes are TRBV9 and TRBJ1-1; 7 nucleotides agree with TRBD1. CDR3 length: 15 amino acids. V dropped 4 bases and J dropped 6; count of bases not matched to a gene: 12. CDR1 is SGDLS, CDR2 YYNGEE, per germline. CDR3 amino acids: CASSPRQGGTPEAFF. The DNA for the CDR3 is TGTGCCAGCAGCCCTAGACAGGGTGGGACGCCTGAAGCTTTCTTT.

The V call is TRBV6-5, the J call TRBJ1-1; TRBD1 aligns across 10 bases. CDR3 length: 14 residues. The V and J ends lost 8 bases and 4 bases, in that order; junction bases with no gene match: 7. CDR1 MNHEY and CDR2 SVGAGI come from the germline V gene. The CDR3 DNA is TGTGCCAGCTTGAGGGACAGGGGTCGCACTGAAGCTTTCTTT. Its translation is CASLRDRGRTEAFF.

This sequence joins TRBV7-9 and TRBJ2-3; TRBD1 agrees at 11 bases. Trimming took 4 bases from V and 3 from J; bases not matched to a gene: 3. Germline V CDR1 and CDR2: SEHNR, FQNEAQ (reference sequence). The length of the CDR3 is 15 residues. This CDR3 is CASSSGQGATDTQYF. The CDR3 nucleotides read TGTGCCAGCAGCTCAGGACAGGGGGCTACAGATACGCAGTATTTT.

J is TRBJ2-7 and V is TRBV6-2 or TRBV6-3; D perhaps matches TRBD1 (6 bases). Germline CDR1 and CDR2: MNHEY and SVGEGT. V lost 2 bases to trimming and J lost 6 bases, with 14 bases between them. CDR3 length equals 14 residues. CDR3 in amino acids: CASSYGTGSGEQYF. In DNA form, the CDR3 reads TGTGCCAGCAGTTACGGAACAGGGTCTGGCGAGCAGTACTTC.

The rearrangement links TRBV7-9 to TRBJ1-2; 8 positions agree with TRBD1. The trim removed 1 base at V and 0 bases at J, leaving 10 bases unmatched. CDR1 and CDR2 (germline): SEHNR, FQNEAQ (reference sequence). The CDR3 extends over 18 amino acids. The CDR3 reads CASSLDRGFPEANYGYTF. For the CDR3, the DNA is TGTGCCAGCAGCTTAGACAGGGGGTTTCCCGAAGCTAACTATGGCTACACCTTC.

The chain carries TRBV7-6 and TRBJ1-6; TRBD1 matches 9 bases. V lost 1 base and J lost 11; bases outside the gene matches: 3. CDR3 length: 14 amino acids. Looked up from germline, CDR1 is SGHVS and CDR2 is FNYEAQ. CDR3 nucleotide sequence: TGTGCCAGCAGCTTAGGGGACAGGGTTGCACCCCTCCACTTT. Amino acid sequence: CASSLGDRVAPLHF.

This chain uses TRBV19 with TRBJ2-3, with TRBD2 matching over 7 bases. The germline V gene has CDR1 LNHDA and CDR2 SQIVND (reference sequence). The CDR3 is made up of 15 amino acids. With 8 bases clipped from V and 1 base from J, the junction kept 9 bases outside the gene matches. The CDR3 nucleotides are TGTGCCAGTGGAAAGACTAGCTTTGGCACAGATACGCAGTATTTT. It is translated as CASGKTSFGTDTQYF.

This chain uses TRBV6-5 with TRBJ1-1; 8 bases line up with TRBD1. V trimming: 4 bases; J trimming: 4 bases; junction bases outside the gene matches: 2. This CDR3 is built from 13 residues. Germline values: CDR1 MNHEY, CDR2 SVGAGI. The CDR3 protein is CASSSTGGTEAFF. CDR3 sequence (DNA): TGTGCCAGCAGTTCTACAGGGGGCACTGAAGCTTTCTTT.

The V and J genes are TRBV4-1 and TRBJ2-1; TRBD1 agrees at 8 bases. The CDR3 is made up of 16 amino acids. The junction had 9 bases not matched to a gene; V was cut back by 0 bases and J by 8 bases. Germline V gives CDR1 MGHRA, CDR2 YSYEKL. In DNA form, the CDR3 reads TGCGCCAGCAGCCAAGATGGAGGACAGGGATGGCATGAGCAGTTCTTC. Residues: CASSQDGGQGWHEQFF.

The chain employs TRBV24-1 and TRBJ1-5, with D perhaps TRBD1 (5 bases). The V end lost 4 bases, the J end lost 7 bases, and 13 bases lay between the germline ends. The CDR3 has 14 residues. The germline CDR1 and CDR2 sequences are KGHDR and SFDVKD. CDR3 region: CATSEEGFWQPQHF. The CDR3, as DNA: TGTGCCACCAGTGAGGAGGGGTTCTGGCAGCCCCAGCATTTT.